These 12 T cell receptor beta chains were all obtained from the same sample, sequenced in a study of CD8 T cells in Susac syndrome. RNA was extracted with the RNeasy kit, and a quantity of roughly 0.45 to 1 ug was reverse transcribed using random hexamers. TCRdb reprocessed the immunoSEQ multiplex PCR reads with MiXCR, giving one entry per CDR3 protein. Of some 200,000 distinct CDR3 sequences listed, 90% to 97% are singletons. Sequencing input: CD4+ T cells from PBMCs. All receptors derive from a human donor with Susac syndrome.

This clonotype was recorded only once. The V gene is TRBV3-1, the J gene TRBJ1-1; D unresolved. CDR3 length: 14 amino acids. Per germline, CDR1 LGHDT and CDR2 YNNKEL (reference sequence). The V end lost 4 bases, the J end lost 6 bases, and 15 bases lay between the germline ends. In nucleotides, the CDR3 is TGTGCCAGCAGCCTCTACAGCGGACTATCTGAAGCTTTCTTT. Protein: CASSLYSGLSEAFF.

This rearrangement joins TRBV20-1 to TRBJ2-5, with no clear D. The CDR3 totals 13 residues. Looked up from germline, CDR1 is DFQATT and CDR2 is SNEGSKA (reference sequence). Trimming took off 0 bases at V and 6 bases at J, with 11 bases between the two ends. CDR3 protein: CSAREVRVQTQYF. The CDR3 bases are TGCAGTGCTAGAGAGGTTAGAGTACAGACCCAGTACTTC.

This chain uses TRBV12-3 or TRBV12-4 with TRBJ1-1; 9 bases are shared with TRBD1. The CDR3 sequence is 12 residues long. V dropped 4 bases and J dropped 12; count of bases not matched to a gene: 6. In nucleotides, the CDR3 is TGTGCCAGCAGTTGGGACAGGGCGAAAACTTTCTTT. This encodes CASSWDRAKTFF.

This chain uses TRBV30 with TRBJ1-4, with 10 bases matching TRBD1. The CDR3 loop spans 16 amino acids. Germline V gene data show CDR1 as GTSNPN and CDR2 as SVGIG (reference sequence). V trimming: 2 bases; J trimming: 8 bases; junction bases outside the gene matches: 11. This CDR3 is CAWSSPRQGAREKLFF. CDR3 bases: TGTGCCTGGAGTTCCCCCCGACAGGGGGCTAGGGAAAAACTGTTTTTT.

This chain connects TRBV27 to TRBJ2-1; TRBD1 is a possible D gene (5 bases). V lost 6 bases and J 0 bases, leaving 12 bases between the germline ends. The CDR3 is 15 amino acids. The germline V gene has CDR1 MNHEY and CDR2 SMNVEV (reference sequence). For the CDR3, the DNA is TGTGCCAGCAGCTGGGGCAGGAGCTCCTACAATGAGCAGTTCTTC. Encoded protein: CASSWGRSSYNEQFF.

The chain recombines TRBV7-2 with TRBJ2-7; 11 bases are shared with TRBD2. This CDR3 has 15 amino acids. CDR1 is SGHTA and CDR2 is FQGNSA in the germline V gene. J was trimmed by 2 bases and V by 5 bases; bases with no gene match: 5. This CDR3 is CASSLLAGDPYEQYF. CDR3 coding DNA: TGTGCCAGCAGCCTACTAGCGGGGGACCCCTACGAGCAGTACTTC.

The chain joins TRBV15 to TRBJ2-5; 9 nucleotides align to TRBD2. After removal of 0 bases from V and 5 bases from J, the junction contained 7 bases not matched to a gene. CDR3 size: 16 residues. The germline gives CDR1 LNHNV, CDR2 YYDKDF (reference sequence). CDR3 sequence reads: CATSRDRRGGRETQYF. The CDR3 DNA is TGTGCCACCAGCAGAGATCGGCGGGGGGGCCGCGAGACCCAGTACTTC.

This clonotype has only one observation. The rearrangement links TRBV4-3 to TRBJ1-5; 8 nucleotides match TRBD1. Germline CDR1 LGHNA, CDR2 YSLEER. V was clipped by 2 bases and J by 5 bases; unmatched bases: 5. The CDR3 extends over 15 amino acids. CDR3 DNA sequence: TGCGCCAGCAGCCAATCCACAGGGGGTTATCAGCCCCAGCATTTT. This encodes CASSQSTGGYQPQHF.

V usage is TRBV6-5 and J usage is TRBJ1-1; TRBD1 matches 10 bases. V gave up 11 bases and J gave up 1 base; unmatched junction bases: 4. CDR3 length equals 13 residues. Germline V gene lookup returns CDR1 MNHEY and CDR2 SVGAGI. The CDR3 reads CAARDRGNTEAFF. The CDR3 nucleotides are TGTGCCGCCCGGGACAGGGGGAACACTGAAGCTTTCTTT.

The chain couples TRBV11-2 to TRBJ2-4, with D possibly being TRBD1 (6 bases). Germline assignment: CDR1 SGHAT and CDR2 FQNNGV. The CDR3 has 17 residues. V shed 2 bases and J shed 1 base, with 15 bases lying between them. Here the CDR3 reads CASSLIQGSRAKNIQYF. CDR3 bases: TGTGCCAGCAGCTTAATACAGGGCTCGAGGGCCAAAAACATTCAGTACTTC.

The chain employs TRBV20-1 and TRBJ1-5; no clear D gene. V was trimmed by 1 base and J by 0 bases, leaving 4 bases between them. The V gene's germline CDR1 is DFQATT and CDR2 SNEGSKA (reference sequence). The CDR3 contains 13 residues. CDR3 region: CSARGSSNQPQHF. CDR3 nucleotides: TGCAGTGCTAGAGGCTCTAGCAATCAGCCCCAGCATTTT.

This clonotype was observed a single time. The CDR3 bases are TGTGCCAGCAGTCAGTCGGGGGATACTCAGCCCCAGCATTTT. Protein: CASSQSGDTQPQHF. The rearrangement links TRBV2 to TRBJ1-5, with a possible D match to TRBD1 (5 bases). V was shortened by 5 bases and J by 6 bases, with 14 bases between the two germline ends. CDR3 length: 14 residues. Germline CDR1 is SNHLY and CDR2 is FYNNEI.